The rows below give T cell receptor beta chains drawn from one sample of a study of shared clonotypes between healthy human individuals. The repertoire was sequenced with immunoSEQ multiplex PCR; TCRdb's copy has only in-frame clones and lacks some. The sample holds about 610,000 clones; about 96% are singletons and the top ten take less than 0.12%. Sequencing was performed on naive CD8+ T cells sorted from blood. The source of these receptors is a woman aged 30 to 39 in good health. The CDR3 runs from the conserved cysteine through the conserved F or W. The D gene is left open where the match is weak. Rows may omit the clone size; those that give it use once, few, many or a size class.

d_call j_call clone_size v_call cdr3_aa cdr3_nt
TRBD1 TRBJ1-1 NA TRBV10-1 CASSLGQGDTEAFF TGCGCCAGCAGTCTGGGACAGGGGGACACTGAAGCTTTCTTT
TRBD1 TRBJ1-5 NA TRBV15 CATSRAGQGYQPQHF TGTGCCACCAGCAGAGCGGGACAGGGATATCAGCCCCAGCATTTT
NA TRBJ2-3 NA TRBV27 CASSPLDRFSTDTQYF TGTGCCAGCAGTCCACTAGACAGATTTAGCACAGATACGCAGTATTTT
NA TRBJ2-7 NA TRBV5-1 CASSLGDFSSYEQYF TGCGCCAGCAGCTTGGGGGACTTCAGCTCCTACGAGCAGTACTTC
TRBD1 TRBJ1-5 NA TRBV19 CASRPDRVLNQPQHF TGTGCCAGTAGACCGGACAGGGTCCTTAATCAGCCCCAGCATTTT
NA TRBJ1-4 NA TRBV27 CASSPTASTNEKLFF TGTGCCAGCAGTCCCACAGCTTCAACTAATGAAAAACTGTTTTTT
NA TRBJ1-2 NA TRBV30 CAWSVLGGEGYTF TGTGCCTGGAGTGTACTTGGAGGGGAAGGCTACACCTTC
TRBD1 TRBJ1-1 NA TRBV5-6 CASSWGTAEAFF TGTGCCAGCAGCTGGGGGACAGCAGAAGCTTTCTTT
NA TRBJ1-5 NA TRBV5-6 CASSLGVFNQPQHF TGTGCCAGCAGCTTGGGGGTCTTCAATCAGCCCCAGCATTTT
NA TRBJ2-1 NA TRBV10-2 CASSESVRDNEQFF TGCGCCAGCAGTGAGTCAGTACGGGACAATGAGCAGTTCTTC
NA TRBJ1-1 few TRBV19 CASSTGSDTEAFF TGTGCCAGTAGCACGGGTTCGGACACTGAAGCTTTCTTT
NA TRBJ1-2 NA TRBV7-9 CASIKEYPYGYTF TGTGCCAGCATCAAAGAGTATCCCTATGGCTACACCTTC
NA TRBJ2-1 NA TRBV27 CASSPGNAYNEQFF TGTGCCAGCAGTCCGGGTAACGCCTACAATGAGCAGTTCTTC
TRBD2 TRBJ2-1 NA TRBV9 CASSGGLAGSSYNEQFF TGTGCCAGCAGCGGGGGCTTAGCGGGAAGCTCCTACAATGAGCAGTTCTTC
TRBD2 TRBJ2-1 NA TRBV2 CASSEPSGSTYNEQFF TGTGCCAGCAGTGAACCTAGCGGGAGTACCTACAATGAGCAGTTCTTC
TRBD2 TRBJ2-3 once TRBV13 CASSLVAGGPDTQYF TGTGCCAGCAGCTTAGTAGCGGGAGGGCCAGATACGCAGTATTTT
NA TRBJ2-7 NA TRBV27 CASRRTVHEQYF TGTGCCAGCAGACGGACAGTCCACGAGCAGTACTTC
NA TRBJ1-2 few TRBV30 CAWRLVDYGYTF TGTGCCTGGAGATTGGTGGACTATGGCTACACCTTC
NA TRBJ1-1 NA TRBV28 CASSLTGDTEAFF TGTGCCAGCAGTTTAACTGGGGACACTGAAGCTTTCTTT
TRBD2 TRBJ2-7 NA TRBV7-6 CASSLDWVASGSIYEQYF TGTGCCAGCAGCTTAGATTGGGTGGCTAGCGGGAGTATCTACGAGCAGTACTTC
NA TRBJ1-2 NA TRBV6-6 CASSYTRTDSYGYTF TGTGCCAGCAGTTACACCCGGACAGACTCCTATGGCTACACCTTC
NA TRBJ2-7 NA TRBV11-2 CASSARESYEQYF TGTGCCAGCAGCGCCCGGGAGAGCTACGAGCAGTACTTC
TRBD1 TRBJ1-2 NA TRBV28 CASSTTRDRDGYTF TGTGCCAGCAGTACCACCCGGGACAGGGATGGCTACACCTTC
NA TRBJ1-2 once TRBV5-4 CASHHPGGAGNYGYTF TGTGCCAGCCACCATCCAGGAGGGGCAGGGAACTATGGCTACACCTTC
TRBD2 TRBJ2-7 NA TRBV2 CASSVGGSTYEQYF TGTGCCAGCAGTGTCGGGGGGTCTACCTACGAGCAGTACTTC
NA TRBJ1-5 NA TRBV5-6 CASRYWGSNQPQHF TGTGCCAGCAGATACTGGGGGAGCAATCAGCCCCAGCATTTT
NA TRBJ2-7 NA TRBV7-8 CASSYLGERLGYEQYF TGTGCCAGCAGCTACTTGGGGGAGCGCCTTGGATACGAGCAGTACTTC
NA TRBJ2-1 once TRBV19 CASSGKSDYEQFF TGTGCCAGTAGTGGGAAATCCGACTATGAGCAGTTCTTC
TRBD1 TRBJ2-7 NA TRBV27 CASITGGGEQYF TGTGCCAGCATCACAGGGGGCGGCGAGCAGTACTTC
NA TRBJ1-1 NA TRBV27 CASSLVGGQTEAFF TGTGCCAGCAGTTTAGTGGGGGGGCAAACTGAAGCTTTCTTT
TRBD1 TRBJ2-7 NA TRBV9 CASSASRDSYEQYF TGTGCCAGCAGCGCCTCCCGGGACAGCTACGAGCAGTACTTC
NA TRBJ2-7 NA TRBV13 CASSLRLASYEQYF TGTGCCAGCAGCTTACGTTTGGCCTCCTACGAGCAGTACTTC
TRBD2 TRBJ2-7 once TRBV28 CASSLQVAGGSYEQYF TGTGCCAGCAGTCTCCAGGTGGCGGGGGGGTCCTACGAGCAGTACTTC
NA TRBJ2-7 NA TRBV7-9 CASSLGAGYEQYF TGTGCCAGCAGCTTAGGCGCGGGCTACGAGCAGTACTTC
NA TRBJ1-3 NA TRBV5-4 CASSWGADGNTIYF TGTGCCAGCAGCTGGGGGGCTGATGGAAACACCATATATTTT
NA TRBJ2-7 NA TRBV5-6 CASSLRDTYYEQYF TGTGCCAGCAGCTTACGGGACACCTACTACGAGCAGTACTTC
NA TRBJ2-7 NA TRBV9 CASSVDSTRGAYEQYF TGTGCCAGCAGCGTAGACTCGACCCGCGGCGCCTACGAGCAGTACTTC
NA TRBJ2-3 NA TRBV27 CASSTTGSSTDTQYF TGTGCCAGCAGTACAACAGGTTCGAGCACAGATACGCAGTATTTT
NA TRBJ1-5 NA TRBV14 CASSQGGFGQPQHF TGTGCCAGCAGCCAAGGGGGTTTTGGACAGCCCCAGCATTTT
TRBD1 TRBJ1-1 NA TRBV6-6 CASSPWTGPTEAFF TGTGCCAGCAGCCCTTGGACAGGGCCCACTGAAGCTTTCTTT
NA TRBJ1-1 NA TRBV2 CASPRDELGTEAFF TGTGCCAGCCCGCGGGATGAACTTGGGACTGAAGCTTTCTTT
NA TRBJ2-2 NA TRBV7-9 CASSPKAGPWTGELFF TGTGCCAGCAGCCCAAAGGCAGGGCCCTGGACCGGGGAGCTGTTTTTT
TRBD2 TRBJ2-3 NA TRBV9 CASSSLSGTGPDTQYF TGTGCCAGCAGCTCCCTCAGCGGGACGGGTCCAGATACGCAGTATTTT
NA TRBJ2-7 NA TRBV7-9 CASSFGGLISYEQYF TGTGCCAGCAGCTTTGGGGGCCTCATATCCTACGAGCAGTACTTC
TRBD1 TRBJ1-4 NA TRBV6-5 CASRPRTGEGEKLFF TGTGCCAGCCGGCCCCGGACAGGGGAGGGTGAAAAACTGTTTTTT
NA TRBJ2-7 NA TRBV28 CASSFRGRSYEQYF TGTGCCAGCAGTTTTCGAGGCAGATCCTACGAGCAGTACTTC
NA TRBJ2-1 NA TRBV4-1 CASRVGLHNEQFF TGCGCCAGCAGGGTTGGGTTACACAATGAGCAGTTCTTC
TRBD1 TRBJ2-1 NA TRBV27 CASSSGTGGKNEQFF TGTGCCAGCAGCTCCGGGACAGGGGGCAAAAATGAGCAGTTCTTC
NA TRBJ2-5 NA TRBV4-2 CASSQEQDQETQYF TGTGCCAGCAGCCAAGAGCAGGACCAAGAGACCCAGTACTTC
NA TRBJ2-7 once TRBV7-9 CASSPGASYEQYF TGTGCCAGCAGTCCCGGGGCCTCCTACGAGCAGTACTTC
TRBD2 TRBJ2-3 NA TRBV4-2 CASSQSLAGGPPDTQYF TGTGCCAGCAGCCAGAGTCTAGCGGGAGGGCCCCCGGATACGCAGTATTTT
NA TRBJ1-2 NA TRBV13 CASSLGQGILSSGYTF TGTGCCAGCAGCTTAGGCCAGGGAATCCTTTCTAGTGGCTACACCTTC
NA TRBJ1-5 NA TRBV5-1 CASSLEGYSNQPQHF TGCGCCAGCAGCTTGGAAGGGTATAGCAATCAGCCCCAGCATTTT
NA TRBJ2-4 NA TRBV29-1 CSVFHKNIQYF TGCAGCGTTTTCCACAAAAACATTCAGTACTTC
NA TRBJ2-1 once TRBV27 CASRSTGSSYNEQFF TGTGCCAGCAGATCGACAGGAAGCTCCTACAATGAGCAGTTCTTC
NA TRBJ2-2 NA TRBV11-3 CASSSGETNTGELFF TGTGCCAGCAGCTCTGGAGAGACGAACACCGGGGAGCTGTTTTTT
NA TRBJ2-2 NA TRBV6-4 CASSDSFASRSGTGELFF TGTGCCAGCAGTGACTCTTTTGCTAGTAGGTCTGGCACCGGGGAGCTGTTTTTT
NA TRBJ2-7 NA TRBV2 CASSDGGSSYEQYF TGTGCCAGCAGTGATGGAGGGAGCTCCTACGAGCAGTACTTC
NA TRBJ2-7 NA TRBV28 CASSPQGQGWEQYF TGTGCCAGCAGTCCCCAGGGTCAGGGTTGGGAGCAGTACTTC
NA TRBJ2-2 once TRBV14 CASSPLAVRELFF TGTGCCAGCAGCCCCCTGGCGGTACGGGAGCTGTTTTTT